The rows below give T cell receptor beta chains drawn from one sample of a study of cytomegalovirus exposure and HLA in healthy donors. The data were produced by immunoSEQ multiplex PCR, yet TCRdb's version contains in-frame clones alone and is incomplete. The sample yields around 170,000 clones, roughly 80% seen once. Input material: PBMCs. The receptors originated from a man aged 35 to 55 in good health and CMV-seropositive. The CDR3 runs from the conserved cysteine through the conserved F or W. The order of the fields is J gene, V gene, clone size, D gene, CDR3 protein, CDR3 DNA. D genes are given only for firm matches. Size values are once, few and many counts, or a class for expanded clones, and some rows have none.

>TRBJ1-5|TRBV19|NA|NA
CASNSLNQPQHF
TGTGCCAGTAACAGTCTCAATCAGCCCCAGCATTTT
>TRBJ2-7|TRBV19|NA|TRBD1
CASSSGQIYEQYF
TGTGCCAGTAGTTCGGGACAGATCTACGAGCAGTACTTC
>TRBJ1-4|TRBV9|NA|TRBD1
CASSVGAGGEKLFF
TGTGCCAGCAGCGTAGGGGCAGGGGGCGAAAAACTGTTTTTT
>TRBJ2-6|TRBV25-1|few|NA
CASSRDTGANVLTF
TGTGCCAGCTCCCGGGATACTGGGGCCAACGTCCTGACTTTC
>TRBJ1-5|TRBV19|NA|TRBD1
CASSMTGQGAQPQHF
TGTGCCAGTAGTATGACGGGACAGGGGGCTCAGCCCCAGCATTTT
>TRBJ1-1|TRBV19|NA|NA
CASSMFSEAFF
TGTGCCAGTAGTATGTTCTCTGAAGCTTTCTTT
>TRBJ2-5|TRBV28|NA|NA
CASSTRASYQETQYF
TGTGCCAGCAGTACGCGGGCCTCGTACCAAGAGACCCAGTACTTC
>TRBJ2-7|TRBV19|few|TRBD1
CASNTKDRASYEQYF
TGTGCCAGTAACACCAAAGACAGGGCCTCCTACGAGCAGTACTTC
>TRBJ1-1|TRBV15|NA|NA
CATSRDVPDSTEAFF
TGTGCCACCAGCAGAGATGTTCCGGACAGCACTGAAGCTTTCTTT
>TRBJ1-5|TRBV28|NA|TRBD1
CASSTGERNQPQHF
TGTGCCAGCAGTACAGGGGAGAGAAATCAGCCCCAGCATTTT
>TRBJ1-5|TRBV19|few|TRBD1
CATKDREVSNQPQHF
TGTGCCACTAAGGACAGGGAGGTGAGCAATCAGCCCCAGCATTTT
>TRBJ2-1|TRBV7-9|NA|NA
CASSWTGDPYNEQFF
TGTGCCAGCAGCTGGACGGGGGATCCCTACAATGAGCAGTTCTTC
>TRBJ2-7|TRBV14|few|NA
CASSKPGISYEQYF
TGTGCCAGCAGCAAGCCCGGGATTTCCTACGAGCAGTACTTC
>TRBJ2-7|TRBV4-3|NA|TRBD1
CASSQDWDRVNYEQYF
TGCGCCAGCAGCCAAGATTGGGACAGGGTTAACTACGAGCAGTACTTC
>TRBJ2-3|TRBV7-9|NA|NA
CASSLDLGGPSNTQYF
TGTGCCAGCAGCTTAGATCTAGGGGGACCCTCGAATACGCAGTATTTT
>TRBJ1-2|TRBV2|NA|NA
CASSALQGQDYGYTF
TGTGCCAGCAGTGCCCTCCAGGGGCAAGACTATGGCTACACCTTC
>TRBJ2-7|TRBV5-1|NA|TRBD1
CASSFFRDRTYEQYF
TGCGCCAGCAGCTTCTTTCGGGACAGGACCTACGAGCAGTACTTC
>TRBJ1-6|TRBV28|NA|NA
CASSEGLGSPLHF
TGTGCCAGCAGTGAGGGTTTGGGGTCACCCCTCCACTTT
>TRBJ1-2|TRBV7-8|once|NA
CASSFRETAGYGYTF
TGTGCCAGCAGCTTTCGGGAGACGGCTGGTTATGGCTACACCTTC
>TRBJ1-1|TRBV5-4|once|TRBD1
CASSKVPRRGLGEAFF
TGTGCCAGCAGCAAGGTCCCCCGCAGGGGGCTGGGTGAAGCTTTCTTT
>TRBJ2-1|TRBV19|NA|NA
CASSMAGASRDNEQFF
TGTGCCAGTAGTATGGCGGGGGCTAGCAGAGACAATGAGCAGTTCTTC
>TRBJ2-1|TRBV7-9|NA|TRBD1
CASSFREGAGFDEQFF
TGTGCCAGCAGCTTTAGAGAGGGGGCTGGCTTCGATGAGCAGTTCTTC
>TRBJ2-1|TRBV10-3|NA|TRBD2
CAINAGVNEQFF
TGTGCCATCAATGCGGGGGTCAATGAGCAGTTCTTC
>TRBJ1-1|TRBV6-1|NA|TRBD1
CASNRWTGETFF
TGTGCCAGCAATAGATGGACAGGGGAAACTTTCTTT
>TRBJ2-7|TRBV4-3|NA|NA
CASSQDTGVGAEQYF
TGCGCCAGCAGCCAAGATACCGGGGTCGGTGCCGAGCAGTACTTC
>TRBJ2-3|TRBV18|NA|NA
CASSARAGLSTDTQYF
TGTGCCAGCTCAGCGAGGGCGGGGCTTTCCACAGATACGCAGTATTTT
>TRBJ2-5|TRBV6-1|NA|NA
CASTTRVETQYF
TGTGCCAGCACCACTAGGGTGGAGACCCAGTACTTC
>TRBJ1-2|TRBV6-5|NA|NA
CASSYEQGSGYTF
TGTGCCAGCAGTTACGAACAGGGTAGTGGCTACACCTTC
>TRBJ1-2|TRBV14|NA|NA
CASSQQQNYGYTF
TGTGCCAGCAGCCAACAACAGAACTATGGCTACACCTTC
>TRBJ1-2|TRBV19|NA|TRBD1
CASIQRGTGVDGYTF
TGTGCCAGTATCCAGAGGGGGACAGGGGTTGATGGCTACACCTTC
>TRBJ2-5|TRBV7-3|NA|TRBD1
CASSSYRGPKETQYF
TGTGCCAGCAGCTCCTACAGGGGGCCAAAAGAGACCCAGTACTTC
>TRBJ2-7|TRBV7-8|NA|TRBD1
CASSLTGGSLYEQYF
TGTGCCAGCAGCTTAACAGGGGGGTCACTCTACGAGCAGTACTTC
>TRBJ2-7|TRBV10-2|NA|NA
CASRSGSYEQYF
TGCGCCAGCAGGTCCGGGTCCTACGAGCAGTACTTC
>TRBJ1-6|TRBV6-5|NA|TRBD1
CASSATRDSRSLHF
TGTGCCAGCAGTGCCACCCGGGACAGCAGGTCCCTCCACTTT
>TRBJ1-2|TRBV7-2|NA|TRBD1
CASSSTGATGYTF
TGTGCCAGCAGCTCGACAGGGGCGACGGGCTACACCTTC
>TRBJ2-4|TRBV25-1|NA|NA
CASSAGQFVQYF
TGTGCCAGCAGTGCCGGACAGTTTGTTCAGTACTTC
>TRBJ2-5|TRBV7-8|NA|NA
CASSLYLGEETQYF
TGTGCCAGCAGCTTATACCTCGGGGAAGAGACCCAGTACTTC
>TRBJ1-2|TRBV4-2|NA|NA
CASSRPSGGDDGYTF
TGTGCCAGCAGCCGGCCCTCGGGAGGGGATGATGGCTACACCTTC
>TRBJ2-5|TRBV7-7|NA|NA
CASSSDRGGTQYF
TGTGCTAGCAGCTCGGACAGAGGGGGGACCCAGTACTTC
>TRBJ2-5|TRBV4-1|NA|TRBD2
CASSQDRGGAEETQYF
TGCGCCAGCAGCCAAGATCGGGGGGGGGCGGAAGAGACCCAGTACTTC
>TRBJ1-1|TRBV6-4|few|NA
CASSDAGTTNTEAFF
TGTGCCAGCAGTGACGCCGGGACAACGAACACTGAAGCTTTCTTT
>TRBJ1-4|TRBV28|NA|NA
CASQGEKLFF
TGTGCCAGCCAGGGCGAAAAACTGTTTTTT